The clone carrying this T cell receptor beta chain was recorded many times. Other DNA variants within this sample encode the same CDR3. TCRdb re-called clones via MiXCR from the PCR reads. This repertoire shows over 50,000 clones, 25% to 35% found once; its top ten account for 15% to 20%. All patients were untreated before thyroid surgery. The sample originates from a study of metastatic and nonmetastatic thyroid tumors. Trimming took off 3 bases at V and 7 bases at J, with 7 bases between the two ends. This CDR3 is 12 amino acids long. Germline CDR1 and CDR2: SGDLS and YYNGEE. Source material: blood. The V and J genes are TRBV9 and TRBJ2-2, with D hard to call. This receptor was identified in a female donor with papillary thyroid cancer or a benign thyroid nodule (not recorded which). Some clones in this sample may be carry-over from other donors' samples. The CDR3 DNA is TGTGCCAGCAGCGAGGTCCACGGGGAGCTGTTTTTT. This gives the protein CASSEVHGELFF.